These T cell receptor beta chains were read from a single sample in a study of blood T cell repertoires in COVID-19. The table came from immunoSEQ multiplex PCR; TCRdb's copy has only in-frame clones and leaves some out. The table records approximately 310,000 clones, roughly 88% of them present only once. Sequenced input: PBMCs or T cells enriched from blood (not recorded which). Every receptor here comes from a man aged 25 to 40 who had recovered from COVID-19. CDR3s include the opening cysteine and the closing phenylalanine or tryptophan. D genes are given only for firm matches. The size of a clone is reported for some rows only, either as once, few or many, or as a class for expanded clones.

>TRBV11-2|TRBJ2-1|once|TRBD2
TGTGCCAGCAGCTTAGATTCTGAACTAGCGGGGGCGGGCCTTGAGCAGTTCTTC
CASSLDSELAGAGLEQFF
>TRBV6-1|TRBJ2-3|.|TRBD2
TGTGCCAGCAGTGAGCGGGGGCGGCTAGCGGGAAAGTTCACAGATACGCAGTATTTT
CASSERGRLAGKFTDTQYF
>TRBV7-8|TRBJ2-1|.|.
TGTGCCAGCAGCTTAGCCCCAGGAAGCTCCTACAATGAGCAGTTCTTC
CASSLAPGSSYNEQFF
>TRBV19|TRBJ2-3|.|TRBD2
TGTGCCAGTATGGGAACGGGGGGTTCGGATACGCAGTATTTT
CASMGTGGSDTQYF
>TRBV4-3|TRBJ1-3|.|.
TGCGCCAGCAGCCAAGATAATTCTTTTTCTGGAAACACCATATATTTT
CASSQDNSFSGNTIYF
>TRBV12-3/TRBV12-4|TRBJ2-2|.|.
TGTGCCAGCACCCGGGACACCGGGGAGCTGTTTTTT
CASTRDTGELFF
>TRBV7-2|TRBJ1-2|.|TRBD1
TGTGCCAGCAGCTTCACAGGGGTTCAGGAGCTTGGCTACACCTTC
CASSFTGVQELGYTF
>TRBV3-1/TRBV3-2|TRBJ2-1|.|TRBD2
TGTGCCAGCAGCCAAGTTCTCAGCGGGGCTGGGGATGAGCAGTTCTTC
CASSQVLSGAGDEQFF
>TRBV7-2|TRBJ2-2|once|.
TGTGCCAGCAGCTCAGGGATCGGGGAGCTGTTTTTT
CASSSGIGELFF
>TRBV27|TRBJ2-2|once|.
TGTGCCAGCAGTTTACGGGGGGCGCTAGGCGGGGAGCTGTTTTTT
CASSLRGALGGELFF
>TRBV12-3/TRBV12-4|TRBJ2-1|.|TRBD1
TGTGCCAGCAGTTTCCAGGGGGTAAATGAGCAGTTCTTC
CASSFQGVNEQFF
>TRBV7-9|TRBJ2-2|.|TRBD1
TGTGCCAGCAGCTATAGCGCGGGACAGGGGGCCGGGGAGCTGTTTTTT
CASSYSAGQGAGELFF
>TRBV6-5|TRBJ1-2|.|.
TGTGCCAGCAGTTCCTATAGCTATGGCTACACCTTC
CASSSYSYGYTF
>TRBV27|TRBJ1-4|.|.
TGTGCCAGCAGTTCCTCGGGGGGAGCAACTAATGAAAAACTGTTTTTT
CASSSSGGATNEKLFF
>TRBV5-4|TRBJ1-4|.|TRBD1
TGTGCCAGCAGCTTAAGTTCAGGACAGGGTAGTGAAAAACTGTTTTTT
CASSLSSGQGSEKLFF
>TRBV7-2|TRBJ1-5|.|.
TGTGCCAGCAGCTTAGGGGGGACAAGGAATCAGCCCCAGCATTTT
CASSLGGTRNQPQHF
>TRBV5-4|TRBJ1-1|once|.
TGTGCCAGCAGCTTAGGGTTAGGGGGGAACACTGAAGCTTTCTTT
CASSLGLGGNTEAFF
>TRBV5-5|TRBJ1-4|.|.
TGTGCCAGCAGCGAAATTCCGGGACACACTAATGAAAAACTGTTTTTT
CASSEIPGHTNEKLFF
>TRBV5-4|TRBJ2-7|.|.
TGTGCCAGCAGCGCCAGTAAGTCCGAGCAGTACTTC
CASSASKSEQYF
>TRBV3-1/TRBV3-2|TRBJ1-5|.|.
TGTGCCAGCAGCTCAGGAGGGGTAAATCAGCCCCAGCATTTT
CASSSGGVNQPQHF
>TRBV7-8|TRBJ2-7|.|.
TGTGCCAGCAGCTTAACACAGACGATCGACGAGCAGTACTTC
CASSLTQTIDEQYF
>TRBV5-4|TRBJ2-7|.|TRBD1
TGTGCCAGCAGCACCGACAGGGGTTCCTACGAGCAGTACTTC
CASSTDRGSYEQYF
>TRBV15|TRBJ1-1|.|.
TGTGCCACCAGCAGAGGGGCAGGTCCGAACACTGAAGCTTTCTTT
CATSRGAGPNTEAFF
>TRBV7-7|TRBJ2-2|.|TRBD2
TGTGCTAGCAGCCCCGGCGGGGGGGTTAACACCGGGGAGCTGTTTTTT
CASSPGGGVNTGELFF